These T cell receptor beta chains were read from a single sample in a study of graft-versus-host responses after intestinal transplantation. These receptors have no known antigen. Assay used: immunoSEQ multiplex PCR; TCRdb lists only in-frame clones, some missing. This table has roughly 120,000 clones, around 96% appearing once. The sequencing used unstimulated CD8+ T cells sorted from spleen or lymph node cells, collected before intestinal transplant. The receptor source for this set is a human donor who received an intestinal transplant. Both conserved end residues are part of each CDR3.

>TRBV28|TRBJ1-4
CASSLVVSGARQGIWEKLFF
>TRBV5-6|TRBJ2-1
CASSLGLSYNEQFF
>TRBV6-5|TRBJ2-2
CASSYKIRGGELFF
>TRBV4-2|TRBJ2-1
CASSHPGLDNEQFF
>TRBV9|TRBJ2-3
CASSPSAGDTDTQYF
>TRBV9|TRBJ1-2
CASSVGGFGYTF
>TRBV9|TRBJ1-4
CASSPRGGDEKLFF
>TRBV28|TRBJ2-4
CASKGGLAKNIQYF
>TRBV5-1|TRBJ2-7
CASSLVRLLAETYEQYF
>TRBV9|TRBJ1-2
CASSTHEQGLGYGYTF
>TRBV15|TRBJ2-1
CATSRVGTGERHNEQFF
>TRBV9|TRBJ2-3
CASSTGTDTQYF
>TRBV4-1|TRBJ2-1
CASSQEGTGPYNEQFF